Listed here are 29 T cell receptor beta chains from one sample, sequenced in a study of T cells in tuberculosis. This sample's time point: new active TB diagnosis, blood taken before or within 7 days of starting treatment. The method was immunoSEQ multiplex PCR; TCRdb's version includes in-frame clones alone and lacks a portion of them. The sample carries tens of thousands of clones, 90% to 95% recorded once. The specimen comprised PBMCs, sampled at tuberculosis diagnosis. These receptors were taken from an adult with tuberculosis.

The chain has TRBV5-1 and TRBJ2-6, with 11 nucleotides matching TRBD1. V lost 3 bases to trimming and J lost 2 bases; unmatched junction nucleotides: 1. In germline, CDR1 is SGHRS, CDR2 YFSETQ. The CDR3 sequence is 16 residues long. CDR3 sequence reads: CASSSGQGAGANVLTF. As DNA, the CDR3 is TGCGCCAGCAGCTCGGGACAGGGGGCTGGGGCCAACGTCCTGACTTTC.

V is TRBV7-8 and J is TRBJ1-1; TRBD1 might be the D (5 bases). Trimming removed 5 bases at V and 4 bases at J, with 17 bases between. Germline CDR1 reads SGHVS; CDR2 reads FQNEAQ. The CDR3 has 15 amino acids. The CDR3 region is CASSLRLGGSTEAFF. CDR3 nucleotides: TGTGCCAGCAGCCTACGATTGGGGGGGAGCACTGAAGCTTTCTTT.

The J gene is TRBJ1-1, the V gene TRBV7-8, with 10 bases fitting TRBD1. V shed 5 bases, J shed 1 base, and the junction held 7 bases outside the gene matches. The CDR3 covers 16 residues. Germline assignment: CDR1 SGHVS and CDR2 FQNEAQ. CDR3 nucleotide sequence: TGTGCCAGCAGCATCTCCGGGACAGGGGCGAACACTGAAGCTTTCTTT. It is translated as CASSISGTGANTEAFF.

The chain links TRBV7-2 to TRBJ2-1; TRBD2 aligns across 14 bases. The V gene's germline CDR1 is SGHTA and CDR2 FQGNSA. Unmatched junction bases numbered 10, after V lost 5 bases and J lost 10 bases. This CDR3 region has 16 residues. CDR3 loop: CASSPPGLAGVLEQFF. CDR3 sequence (DNA): TGTGCCAGCAGCCCTCCGGGACTAGCGGGAGTGTTGGAGCAGTTCTTC.

This clone was counted a single time. The rearrangement uses TRBV5-1 and TRBJ1-5, with D possibly being TRBD1 (5 bases). V lost 5 bases and J 0 bases, leaving 6 bases between the germline ends. Germline lookup yields CDR1 SGHRS and CDR2 YFSETQ. The CDR3 runs 13 residues. CDR3 sequence (DNA): TGCGCCAGCAGGACAGATAGCAATCAGCCCCAGCATTTT. It yields the protein CASRTDSNQPQHF. The full variable domain, completed using reference TRBV5-1 and TRBJ1-5, is KAGVTQTPRYLIKTRGQQVTLSCSPISGHRSVSWYQQTPGQGLQFLFEYFSETQRNKGNFPGRFSGRQFSNSRSEMNVSTLELGDSALYLCASRTDSNQPQHFGDGTRLSIL.

Only one count was recorded for this clone. The chain links TRBV7-2 to TRBJ2-7; 8 positions match TRBD2. V lost 0 bases and J lost 3; bases outside the gene matches: 7. There are 16 residues in the CDR3. CDR1 and CDR2 (germline): SGHTA, FQGNSA. As DNA, the CDR3 is TGTGCCAGCAGCTTAGCGCGCGCGGGAGGCTTCTACGAGCAGTACTTC. Its translation: CASSLARAGGFYEQYF. Using reference TRBV7-2 and TRBJ2-7 for the parts outside the CDR3, the full variable domain is GAGVSQSPSNKVTEKGKDVELRCDPISGHTALYWYRQSLGQGLEFLIYFQGNSAPDKSGLPSDRFSAERTGGSVSTLTIQRTQQEDSAVYLCASSLARAGGFYEQYFGPGTRLTVT.

The chain recombines TRBV5-6 with TRBJ2-1, with 7 bases matching TRBD1. The CDR3 spans 13 residues. In germline, CDR1 is SGHDT, CDR2 YYEEEE. V trimming: 6 bases; J trimming: 7 bases; junction bases outside the gene matches: 7. The CDR3 nucleotides read TGTGCCAGCAACCGACAGGGTGGTAATGAGCAGTTCTTC. This encodes CASNRQGGNEQFF.

The chain has TRBV2 and TRBJ2-3; TRBD1 is a possible D gene (5 bases). The CDR3 covers 14 residues. CDR1 is SNHLY, CDR2 FYNNEI, per germline. The V end was cut by 7 bases, the J end by 2 bases, with 13 bases between. The CDR3 is CASKGQSITDTQYF. CDR3 in DNA: TGTGCCAGCAAGGGGCAGAGTATCACAGATACGCAGTATTTT.

This clone was counted once. V is TRBV7-9 and J is TRBJ2-3; a weak D match, TRBD1 (6 bases). The CDR3 covers 15 residues. V shed 1 base and J shed 5 bases, with 13 bases lying between them. Germline loops: CDR1 SEHNR, CDR2 FQNEAQ (reference sequence). CDR3 in amino acids: CASSLDSRGQDTQYF. CDR3 in DNA: TGTGCCAGCAGCTTAGATAGTAGGGGACAAGATACGCAGTATTTT.

The chain links TRBV29-1 to TRBJ2-7, with a possible D match to TRBD2 (7 bases). The germline V gene encodes CDR1 SQVTM and CDR2 ANQGSEA. The CDR3 is made up of 12 amino acids. The V gene lost 6 bases and the J gene lost 2 bases, with 11 bases spanning the gap. CDR3 in DNA: TGCAGCGTCGCCGGGGGGCCCTACGAGCAGTACTTC. Protein product: CSVAGGPYEQYF.

The chain links TRBV30 to TRBJ2-1, with 8 positions matching TRBD2. The CDR3 totals 13 residues. The V and J ends lost 2 bases and 7 bases, in that order; junction bases with no gene match: 4. From germline, CDR1 is GTSNPN and CDR2 SVGIG (reference sequence). This chain's CDR3 is CAWSLAGGNEQFF. DNA of the CDR3: TGTGCCTGGAGTTTGGCGGGAGGAAATGAGCAGTTCTTC.

The sample holds one count of this clone. This chain connects TRBV2 to TRBJ1-1; tentative D call: TRBD1 (5 bases). The CDR3 is made up of 15 amino acids. Looked up from germline, CDR1 is SNHLY and CDR2 is FYNNEI. V was cut by 2 bases and J by 0 bases, with 10 bases left in between. CDR3 DNA: TGTGCCAGCAGTGAAATAGACAGTTTGAACACTGAAGCTTTCTTT. Its protein product is CASSEIDSLNTEAFF.

The chain has TRBV4-3 and TRBJ2-1; D is possibly TRBD1 (5 bases). Germline CDR1 and CDR2: LGHNA and YSLEER. The CDR3 runs 15 residues. V was shortened by 0 bases and J by 2 bases, with 8 bases between the two germline ends. For the CDR3, the DNA is TGCGCCAGCAGCCAAGACAGGGCCCCCTACAATGAGCAGTTCTTC. The encoded protein is CASSQDRAPYNEQFF.

The chain uses TRBV30 and TRBJ2-3; TRBD2 is a possible D gene (5 bases). The germline CDR1 and CDR2 sequences are GTSNPN and SVGIG (reference sequence). V shed 2 bases and J shed 0 bases, with 12 bases lying between them. CDR3 size: 15 residues. CDR3 region: CAWSPGSRSTDTQYF. For the CDR3, the DNA is TGTGCCTGGAGTCCGGGATCTCGGAGCACAGATACGCAGTATTTT.

V is TRBV4-3 and J is TRBJ2-7, with D unclear. Trimming took off 1 base at V and 0 bases at J, with 7 bases between the two ends. Looked up from germline, CDR1 is LGHNA and CDR2 is YSLEER. The CDR3 loop spans 14 amino acids. CDR3 region: CASSQGTASYEQYF. The CDR3 DNA follows: TGCGCCAGCAGCCAAGGCACAGCCTCCTACGAGCAGTACTTC.

The rearrangement links TRBV18 to TRBJ2-7; 9 bases agree with TRBD1. This CDR3 is built from 16 residues. Germline V gene data show CDR1 as KGHSH and CDR2 as LQKENI. The junction had 8 bases not matched to a gene; V was cut back by 4 bases and J by 1 base. The CDR3 nucleotides are TGTGCCAGCTCACAAAGGACCGGGACAGGGTCCTACGAGCAGTACTTC. Its protein is CASSQRTGTGSYEQYF.

This clone came up once. The chain recombines TRBV2 with TRBJ1-2; tentative D call: TRBD1 (5 bases). The CDR3 is made up of 13 amino acids. The germline CDR1 and CDR2 sequences are SNHLY and FYNNEI. V was pared by 7 bases and J by 0 bases, with 9 bases between. CDR3 sequence: CASTQESNYGYTF. CDR3 coding DNA: TGTGCCAGCACACAGGAGTCTAACTATGGCTACACCTTC.

The chain couples TRBV28 to TRBJ2-3; 11 bases map to TRBD1. The CDR3 sequence is 15 residues long. V shed 7 bases, J shed 7 bases, and the junction held 10 bases outside the gene matches. CDR1 MDHEN and CDR2 SYDVKM come from the germline V gene. CDR3 sequence: CASISGGTGGNTQYF. In DNA, the CDR3 is TGTGCCAGCATCTCGGGCGGGACAGGGGGGAATACGCAGTATTTT. The whole variable domain, remainder taken from reference TRBV28 and TRBJ2-3, is DVKVTQSSRYLVKRTGEKVFLECVQDMDHENMFWYRQDPGLGLRLIYFSYDVKMKEKGDIPEGYSVSREKKERFSLILESASTNQTSMYLCASISGGTGGNTQYFGPGTRLTVL.

The chain recombines TRBV5-1 with TRBJ1-3; D gene uncertain. Trimming took off 0 bases at V and 4 bases at J, with 8 bases between the two ends. The CDR3 runs to 14 residues. Germline assignment: CDR1 SGHRS and CDR2 YFSETQ. CDR3 loop: CASSLGGEGNTIYF. The CDR3 DNA reads as TGCGCCAGCAGCTTGGGCGGGGAGGGAAACACCATATATTTT.

The chain combines TRBV29-1 with TRBJ1-2, with D perhaps TRBD1 (5 bases). CDR1 and CDR2 from the germline V gene are SQVTM and ANQGSEA. The V end was cut by 6 bases, the J end by 11 bases, with 16 bases between. The CDR3 is made up of 11 amino acids. The CDR3 sequence: CSVGGTVGYTF. CDR3 DNA: TGCAGCGTGGGGGGGACCGTGGGGTACACCTTC. Combining the CDR3 with reference TRBV29-1 and TRBJ1-2 gives the whole variable domain SAVISQKPSRDICQRGTSLTIQCQVDSQVTMMFWYRQQPGQSLTLIATANQGSEATYESGFVIDKFPISRPNLTFSTLTVSNMSPEDSSIYLCSVGGTVGYTFGSGTRLTVV.

The chain joins TRBV4-2 to TRBJ2-1; D is perhaps TRBD2 (5 bases). Trimming took off 1 base at V and 8 bases at J, with 18 bases between the two ends. The CDR3 extends over 16 amino acids. The germline V gene has CDR1 LGHNA and CDR2 YNFKEQ. CDR3 nucleotides: TGTGCCAGCAGCCAAGCCAGCGGCCTACTAGGATATGAGCAGTTCTTC. Its translation: CASSQASGLLGYEQFF.

The chain joins TRBV19 to TRBJ2-7, with D possibly TRBD2 on 6 matching bases. CDR1 is LNHDA, CDR2 SQIVND, per germline (reference sequence). V lost 2 bases, J lost 0 bases, and 11 bases lay in between. CDR3 size: 15 residues. The CDR3 sequence is CASSINRGVSYEQYF. CDR3 bases: TGTGCCAGTAGTATAAATCGCGGGGTCTCCTACGAGCAGTACTTC.

V usage is TRBV6-6 and J usage is TRBJ2-7, with 7 bases aligning to TRBD1. V lost 2 bases, J lost 2 bases, and 9 bases stayed unmatched. Germline lookup yields CDR1 MNHNY and CDR2 SVGAGI (reference sequence). The CDR3 contains 16 residues. The CDR3 region has the DNA TGTGCCAGCAGTTACCTGACAGGGCCTCCAACCTACGAGCAGTACTTC. Residues: CASSYLTGPPTYEQYF.

The rearrangement links TRBV6-5 to TRBJ2-3; 10 nucleotides agree with TRBD2. This CDR3 has 16 amino acids. V was pared by 0 bases and J by 7 bases, with 7 bases of the junction left unmatched. Per the germline V gene, CDR1 is MNHEY and CDR2 is SVGAGI. The CDR3 here is CASSYSVASGSYTQYF. The CDR3 DNA is TGTGCCAGCAGTTACTCGGTGGCTAGCGGGAGTTATACGCAGTATTTT.

This chain links TRBV4-3 with TRBJ1-6; D may be TRBD1 (5 bases). Germline lookup yields CDR1 LGHNA and CDR2 YSLEER. This CDR3 contains 15 residues. V lost 4 bases and J 6 bases, leaving 13 bases between the germline ends. CDR3 protein: CASSLDRYPNSPLHF. CDR3 nucleotides: TGCGCCAGCAGCCTTGACAGATATCCTAATTCACCCCTCCACTTT.

This clone was seen a handful of times. The CDR3 sequence is CASSRTTGGYGYTF. DNA for the CDR3: TGTGCCAGCAGCCGCACGACAGGGGGCTATGGCTACACCTTC. The V call is TRBV6-5, the J call TRBJ1-2; 9 positions agree with TRBD1. V shed 6 bases, J shed 4 bases, and the junction held 6 bases outside the gene matches. The length of the CDR3 is 14 residues. The germline V gene has CDR1 MNHEY and CDR2 SVGAGI.

The chain recombines TRBV6-5 with TRBJ2-7; possible D gene TRBD1, 5 bases. The germline V gene encodes CDR1 MNHEY and CDR2 SVGAGI. The CDR3 covers 12 residues. V lost 4 bases and J lost 3, with 7 bases in between. The CDR3 bases are TGTGCCAGCAGTTCAACAGGCTACGAGCAGTACTTC. Protein sequence: CASSSTGYEQYF.

The DNA for the CDR3 is TGCAGTGCCCGACACGGAGATACGCAGTATTTT. This sequence encodes CSARHGDTQYF. The gene calls are TRBV20-1 and TRBJ2-3; no reliable D call. There are 11 residues in the CDR3. V shed 6 bases and J shed 5 bases, with 9 bases lying between them. Germline V gene data show CDR1 as DFQATT and CDR2 as SNEGSKA (reference sequence).

This chain links TRBV6-1 with TRBJ1-1; D not resolved. The ends were cut back, 7 bases at V and 0 bases at J, with 12 bases in the middle. Per germline, CDR1 MNHNS and CDR2 SASEGT. CDR3 length: 14 residues. For the CDR3, the DNA is TGTGCCAGCACGTCCTCAAGAGTGAACACTGAAGCTTTCTTT. Translated: CASTSSRVNTEAFF.